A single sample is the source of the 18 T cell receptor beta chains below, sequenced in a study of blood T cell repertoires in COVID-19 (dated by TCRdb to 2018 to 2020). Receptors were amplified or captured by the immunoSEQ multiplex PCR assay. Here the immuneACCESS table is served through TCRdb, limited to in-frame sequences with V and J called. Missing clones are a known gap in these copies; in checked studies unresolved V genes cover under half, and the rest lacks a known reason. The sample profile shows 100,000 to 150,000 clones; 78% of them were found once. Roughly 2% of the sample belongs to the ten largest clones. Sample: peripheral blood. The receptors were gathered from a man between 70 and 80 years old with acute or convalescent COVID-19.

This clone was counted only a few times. Here the CDR3 DNA reads TGTGCCAGCAGCGATTCTCGGCAGCCCCAGCATTTT. As protein: CASSDSRQPQHF. The rearrangement links TRBV21-1 to TRBJ1-5. TRBV21-1 is a pseudogene. This CDR3 is 12 amino acids long.

CDR3 DNA sequence: TGTGCCACCAGCCGCGGTGTCGGGGAGCTGTTTTTT. Encoded protein: CATSRGVGELFF. This sequence joins TRBV24-1 and TRBJ2-2, with D unresolved. The germline gives CDR1 KGHDR, CDR2 SFDVKD. The V end lost 7 bases, the J end lost 7 bases, and 9 bases lay between the germline ends. There are 12 residues in the CDR3.

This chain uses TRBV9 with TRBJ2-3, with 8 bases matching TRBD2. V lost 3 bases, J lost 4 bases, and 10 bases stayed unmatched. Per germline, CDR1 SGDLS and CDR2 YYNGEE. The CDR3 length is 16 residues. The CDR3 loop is CASSAGGALTADTQYF. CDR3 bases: TGTGCCAGCAGCGCCGGGGGGGCTTTGACGGCAGATACGCAGTATTTT.

CDR3 sequence reads: CATSDGGGYGYTF. The DNA of the CDR3 is TGTGCCACCAGTGATGGGGGGGGCTATGGCTACACCTTC. The chain couples TRBV24-1 to TRBJ1-2; TRBD1 is a possible D gene (5 bases). Trimming shortened V by 3 bases and J by 4 bases, and 8 bases separated the two germline ends. The CDR3 covers 13 residues. Per germline, CDR1 KGHDR and CDR2 SFDVKD.

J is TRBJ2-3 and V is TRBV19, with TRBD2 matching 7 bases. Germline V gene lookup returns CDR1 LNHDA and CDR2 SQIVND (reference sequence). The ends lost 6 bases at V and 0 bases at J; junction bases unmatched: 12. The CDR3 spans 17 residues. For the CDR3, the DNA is TGTGCCAGTAGAGCGCAGACTAGCAGAACTAGCACAGATACGCAGTATTTT. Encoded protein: CASRAQTSRTSTDTQYF.

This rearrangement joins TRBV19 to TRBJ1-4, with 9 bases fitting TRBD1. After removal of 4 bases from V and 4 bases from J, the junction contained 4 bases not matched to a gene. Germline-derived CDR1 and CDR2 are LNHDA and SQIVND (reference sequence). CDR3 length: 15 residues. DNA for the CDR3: TGTGCCAGTAGTAAACAGGGGGCTGGTAATGAAAAACTGTTTTTT. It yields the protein CASSKQGAGNEKLFF.

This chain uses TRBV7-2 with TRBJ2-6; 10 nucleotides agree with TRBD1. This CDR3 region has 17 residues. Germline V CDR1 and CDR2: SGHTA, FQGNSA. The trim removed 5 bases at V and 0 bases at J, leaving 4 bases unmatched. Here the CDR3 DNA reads TGTGCCAGCAGCGGGGGGACAGGGGTCTCTGGGGCCAACGTCCTGACTTTC. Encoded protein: CASSGGTGVSGANVLTF.

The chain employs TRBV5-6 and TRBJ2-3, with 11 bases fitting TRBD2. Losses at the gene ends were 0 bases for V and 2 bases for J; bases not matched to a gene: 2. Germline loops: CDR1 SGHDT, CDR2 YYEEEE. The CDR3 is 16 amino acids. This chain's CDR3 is CASSLGLAGHTDTQYF. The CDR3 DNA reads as TGTGCCAGCAGCTTGGGACTAGCGGGGCACACAGATACGCAGTATTTT. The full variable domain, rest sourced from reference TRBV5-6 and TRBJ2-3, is DAGVTQSPTHLIKTRGQQVTLRCSPKSGHDTVSWYQQALGQGPQFIFQYYEEEERQRGNFPDRFSGHQFPNYSSELNVNALLLGDSALYLCASSLGLAGHTDTQYFGPGTRLTVL.

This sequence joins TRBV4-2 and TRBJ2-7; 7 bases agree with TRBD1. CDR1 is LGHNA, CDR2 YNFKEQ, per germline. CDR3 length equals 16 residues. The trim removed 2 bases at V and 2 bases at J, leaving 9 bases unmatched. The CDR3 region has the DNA TGTGCCAGCAGCCAAACGGGACAGTCAACTACCTACGAGCAGTACTTC. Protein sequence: CASSQTGQSTTYEQYF.

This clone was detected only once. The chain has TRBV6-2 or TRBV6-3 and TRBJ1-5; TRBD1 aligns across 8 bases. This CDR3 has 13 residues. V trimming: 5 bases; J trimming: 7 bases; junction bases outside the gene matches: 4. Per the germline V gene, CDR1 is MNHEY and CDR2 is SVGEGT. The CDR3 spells CASSPDRVQPQHF. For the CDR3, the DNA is TGTGCCAGCAGTCCGGACAGGGTACAGCCCCAGCATTTT.

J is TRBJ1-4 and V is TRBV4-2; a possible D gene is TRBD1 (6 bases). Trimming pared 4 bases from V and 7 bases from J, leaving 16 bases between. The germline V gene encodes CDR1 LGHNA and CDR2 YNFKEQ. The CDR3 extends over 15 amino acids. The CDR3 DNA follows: TGTGCCAGCAGCCCCCAGGGGAGGGGCGGTGAAAAACTGTTTTTT. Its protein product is CASSPQGRGGEKLFF.

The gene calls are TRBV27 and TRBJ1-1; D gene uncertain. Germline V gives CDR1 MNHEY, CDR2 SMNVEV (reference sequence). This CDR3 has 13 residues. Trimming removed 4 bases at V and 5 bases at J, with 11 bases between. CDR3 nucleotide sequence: TGTGCCAGCAGTTACCTCCCTCAGACTGAAGCTTTCTTT. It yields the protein CASSYLPQTEAFF.

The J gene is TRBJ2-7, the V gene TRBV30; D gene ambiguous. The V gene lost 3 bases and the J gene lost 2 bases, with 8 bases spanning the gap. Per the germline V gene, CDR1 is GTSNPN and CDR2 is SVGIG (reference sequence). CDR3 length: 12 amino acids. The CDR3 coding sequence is TGTGCCTGGAGGGCCCTCACCTACGAGCAGTACTTC. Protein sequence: CAWRALTYEQYF.

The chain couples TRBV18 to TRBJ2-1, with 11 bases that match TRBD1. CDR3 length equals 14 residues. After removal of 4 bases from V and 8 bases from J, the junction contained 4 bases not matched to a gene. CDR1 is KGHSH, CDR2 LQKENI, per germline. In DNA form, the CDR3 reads TGTGCCAGCTCACGGGACAGGGGGTCCTATGAGCAGTTCTTC. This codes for CASSRDRGSYEQFF. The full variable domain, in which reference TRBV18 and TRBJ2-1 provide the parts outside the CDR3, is NAGVMQNPRHLVRRRGQEARLRCSPMKGHSHVYWYRQLPEEGLKFMVYLQKENIIDESGMPKERFSAEFPKEGPSILRIQQVVRGDSAAYFCASSRDRGSYEQFFGPGTRLTVL.

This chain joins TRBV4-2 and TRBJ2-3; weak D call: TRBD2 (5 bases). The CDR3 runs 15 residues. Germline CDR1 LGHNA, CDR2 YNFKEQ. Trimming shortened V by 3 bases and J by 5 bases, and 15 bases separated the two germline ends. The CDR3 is CASSQRVQAQDTQYF. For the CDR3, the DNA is TGTGCCAGCAGCCAGCGGGTTCAGGCCCAAGATACGCAGTATTTT.

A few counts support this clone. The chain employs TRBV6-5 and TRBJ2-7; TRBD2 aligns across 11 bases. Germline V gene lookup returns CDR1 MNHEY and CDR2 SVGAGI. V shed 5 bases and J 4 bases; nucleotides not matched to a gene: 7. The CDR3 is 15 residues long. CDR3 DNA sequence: TGTGCCAGCAGTCCCCAACTAGCGGGGGTGTACGAGCAGTACTTC. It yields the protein CASSPQLAGVYEQYF.

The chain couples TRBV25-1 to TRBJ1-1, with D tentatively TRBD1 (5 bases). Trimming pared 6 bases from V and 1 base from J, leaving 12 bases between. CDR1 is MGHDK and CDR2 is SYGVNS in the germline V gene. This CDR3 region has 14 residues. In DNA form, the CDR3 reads TGTGCCAGCAGCGAACCACAGGCGAACACTGAAGCTTTCTTT. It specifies CASSEPQANTEAFF.

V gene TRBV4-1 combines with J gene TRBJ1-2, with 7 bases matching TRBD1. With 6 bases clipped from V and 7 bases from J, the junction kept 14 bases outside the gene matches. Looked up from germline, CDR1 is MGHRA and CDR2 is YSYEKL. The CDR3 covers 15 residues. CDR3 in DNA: TGCGCCAGCAGAGAAGCCCGGCGACAGGGCTTTGGCTACACCTTC. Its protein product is CASREARRQGFGYTF.